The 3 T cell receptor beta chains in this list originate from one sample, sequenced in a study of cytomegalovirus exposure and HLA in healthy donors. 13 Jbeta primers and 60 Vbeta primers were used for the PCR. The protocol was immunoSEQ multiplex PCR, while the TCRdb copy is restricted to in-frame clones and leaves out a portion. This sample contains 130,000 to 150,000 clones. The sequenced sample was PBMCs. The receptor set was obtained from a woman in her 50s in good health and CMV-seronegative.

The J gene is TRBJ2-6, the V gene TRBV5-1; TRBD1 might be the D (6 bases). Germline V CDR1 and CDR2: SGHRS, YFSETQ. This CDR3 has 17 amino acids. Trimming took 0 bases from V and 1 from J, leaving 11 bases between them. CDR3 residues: CASSLAGDISGANVLTF. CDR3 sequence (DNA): TGCGCCAGCAGCTTGGCAGGGGATATTTCTGGGGCCAACGTCCTGACTTTC.

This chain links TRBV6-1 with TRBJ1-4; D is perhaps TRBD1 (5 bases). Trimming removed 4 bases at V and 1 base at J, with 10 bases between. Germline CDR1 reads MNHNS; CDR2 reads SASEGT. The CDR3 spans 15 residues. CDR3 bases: TGTGCCAGCAGTGTCCGCGGGGGAACTAATGAAAAACTGTTTTTT. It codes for CASSVRGGTNEKLFF.

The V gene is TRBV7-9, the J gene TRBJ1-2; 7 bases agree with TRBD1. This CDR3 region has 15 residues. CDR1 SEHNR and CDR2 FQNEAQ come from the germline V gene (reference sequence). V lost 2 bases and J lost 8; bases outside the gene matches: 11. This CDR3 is CASSLSQGRTGGYTF. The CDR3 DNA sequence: TGTGCCAGCAGCTTATCCCAGGGGAGGACAGGCGGCTACACCTTC.